This T cell receptor (beta chain) is drawn from a study of regulatory T cells in long-lasting Graves disease. Time point given: newly diagnosed GD, antithyroid drugs for less than 3 months. From PBMCs, RNA was extracted and then used to make the TCR library. The authors built TCR beta libraries using iRepertoire HTBI primers and Arm-PCR of CDR3 regions. Each CDR3 protein is one row after TCRdb ran MiXCR on the multiplex PCR reads. This table holds about 380,000 distinct CDR3 sequences, around 16% found once. With regard to this clonotype: Antigen unknown.

Overall study findings and caveats: The work looked only at peripheral blood and did not look at thyroid tissue. Reduced TCR diversity was observed in persistent Graves' patients versus newly diagnosed patients. Among samples with persistent disease, TRBV28, TRBJ1-2 and TRBJ2-5 were favored.

Trimming took 5 bases from V and 2 from J, leaving 14 bases between them. The CDR3 contains 15 residues. CDR1 and CDR2 from the germline V gene are MNHEY and SMNVEV (reference sequence). The V gene is TRBV27, the J gene TRBJ2-3, with a tentative D call TRBD2 (6 bases). The TCR originated in a female donor with Graves disease. The sample consisted of peripheral blood mononuclear cells (PBMCs), taken at new diagnosis, from a patient treated with antithyroid drugs. The CDR3 loop reads CASSPRRETTDTQYF. In DNA form, the CDR3 reads TGTGCCAGCAGTCCCCGCCGGGAGACCACAGATACGCAGTATTTT.